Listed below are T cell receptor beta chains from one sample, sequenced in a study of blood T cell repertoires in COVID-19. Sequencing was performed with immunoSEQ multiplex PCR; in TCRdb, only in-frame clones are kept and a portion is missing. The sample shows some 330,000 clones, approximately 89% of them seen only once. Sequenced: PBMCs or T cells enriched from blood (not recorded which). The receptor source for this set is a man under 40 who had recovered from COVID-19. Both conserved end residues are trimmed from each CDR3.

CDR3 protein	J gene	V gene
ASSPPTGVGGYT	TRBJ1-2	TRBV18
ASSYSGQLLNTEAF	TRBJ1-1	TRBV6-5
ASSGGETQY	TRBJ2-5	TRBV28
ASSFGGQNPGNTIY	TRBJ1-3	TRBV7-9
ASSRGQVYGYT	TRBJ1-2	TRBV7-8
AMRGGASYEQY	TRBJ2-7	TRBV5-4
ASSFGGRGNQPQH	TRBJ1-5	TRBV5-6
ASSLGASFSYEQY	TRBJ2-7	TRBV5-6
ASHSEPGTGRVYEQY	TRBJ2-7	TRBV28
ASRYRDIQPQH	TRBJ1-5	TRBV12-3/TRBV12-4